A selection of T cell receptor beta chains follows, all from one sample in a study of OX40 agonist ivuxolimab in advanced cancers. Repertoires were generated with immunoSEQ multiplex PCR, while TCRdb's copy carries only in-frame clones and drops some. In the table there are 55,000 to 65,000 clones, 85% to 90% of which are singletons. Sequencing used CD4+ or CD8+ T cells sorted from blood, obtained in a trial of the OX40 agonist ivuxolimab. These receptor sequences come from an adult with an advanced solid tumor such as melanoma, head and neck, liver or kidney cancer. CDR3s leave out the opening cysteine and the closing phenylalanine or tryptophan. Fields, in order: clone size, D gene, J gene, V gene, CDR3 protein. A D gene is named only where the DNA matches it firmly. The listing skips clone size in some rows; elsewhere it reads once, few, many or a size class.

>NA|NA|TRBJ1-2|TRBV9
ASSVVSGGQNYGYT
>NA|NA|TRBJ1-1|TRBV7-2
ASTFTVNTEAF
>NA|TRBD1|TRBJ1-2|TRBV5-1
ASSPGDSNPNYGYT
>once|NA|TRBJ1-3|TRBV7-2
ASSLLRLNSGNTIY
>NA|NA|TRBJ1-1|TRBV30
AWSAFNTEAF
>NA|NA|TRBJ2-1|TRBV9
ASSVATSNEQF
>NA|NA|TRBJ2-3|TRBV5-4
ASTPGYGATQY
>NA|TRBD2|TRBJ2-3|TRBV7-2
ASSLIPQRLAGTTDTQY
>NA|TRBD1|TRBJ1-1|TRBV7-6
ASLLLDRGWTEAF
>NA|NA|TRBJ2-1|TRBV7-3
ASSSGWRSNEQF
>once|NA|TRBJ2-3|TRBV19
ASSTQPGGGEDTQY
>NA|NA|TRBJ1-1|TRBV25-1
ASSSGGVTEAF
>NA|NA|TRBJ1-5|TRBV30
AWRDAGRSNQPQH
>NA|NA|TRBJ1-5|TRBV19
ASSIHPNSNQPQH
>few|TRBD1|TRBJ1-2|TRBV6-4
ASSESPGQGYGYT
>NA|TRBD1|TRBJ2-5|TRBV7-2
ASSLRARGWETQY
>NA|NA|TRBJ1-6|TRBV5-6
ASSLGLSYNSPLH
>NA|NA|TRBJ2-7|TRBV5-6
ASSLVSYEQY
>NA|NA|TRBJ2-1|TRBV5-5
ASSLPVARNEQF
>NA|NA|TRBJ1-1|TRBV25-1
ASRISRGGGTEAF
>NA|TRBD1|TRBJ1-2|TRBV7-2
ASSFTRRDRVWNYGYT
>NA|TRBD1|TRBJ1-2|TRBV7-2
ASSLGGTAAAYGYT
>once|TRBD2|TRBJ2-1|TRBV9
ASSVSGSPHNEQF
>NA|TRBD1|TRBJ2-1|TRBV19
ASSMGQGALYNEQF
>NA|NA|TRBJ1-2|TRBV7-8
ASSRAGSSIGGYT
>NA|NA|TRBJ1-1|TRBV29-1
SVVYGLMNTEAF
>NA|NA|TRBJ2-2|TRBV6-1
ASSSGRELF
>NA|NA|TRBJ2-3|TRBV5-4
ASSAPLGGGKDTQY
>NA|NA|TRBJ2-7|TRBV7-6
ASSSRGYEQY
>NA|NA|TRBJ1-1|TRBV28
ASSLATPGVAF
>NA|NA|TRBJ1-6|TRBV7-8
ASSHGGDSPLH
>NA|NA|TRBJ1-1|TRBV30
ACQPRAGTNTEAF
>NA|NA|TRBJ2-7|TRBV11-3
ASSLGEAYEQY
>NA|TRBD2|TRBJ2-4|TRBV4-3
ASSQDWTSGIVKNIQY
>NA|NA|TRBJ2-7|TRBV6-1
ASSERGRTSYEQY
>NA|NA|TRBJ1-1|TRBV25-1
ASSEVGVSEAF
>NA|TRBD2|TRBJ2-1|TRBV11-2
ASSSSGLAGVEQF
>NA|NA|TRBJ1-2|TRBV6-6
ASSSIDSLRRAT
>NA|TRBD2|TRBJ2-7|TRBV6-5
ASGQGTSGAYEQY
>NA|NA|TRBJ2-3|TRBV28
ASREKSTDTQY
>NA|TRBD1|TRBJ2-7|TRBV5-8
ASSSDRTYEQY
>NA|TRBD2|TRBJ2-7|TRBV27
ASSSSGRASEQY
>NA|NA|TRBJ2-1|TRBV19
ASKTTSFGNEQF
>NA|NA|TRBJ2-1|TRBV11-1
ASSSGLSSYNEQF
>NA|TRBD2|TRBJ2-3|TRBV29-1
SVDPIAGGLDTQY
>NA|TRBD1|TRBJ2-7|TRBV15
ATSRELGTGYEQY
>NA|TRBD1|TRBJ1-1|TRBV10-2
ASSESDRLSPHPF
>NA|TRBD2|TRBJ2-1|TRBV11-2
ASSSRLAEGSNEQF
>NA|NA|TRBJ1-2|TRBV21-1
ASSKRGRRDREPNYGYT
>NA|NA|TRBJ2-5|TRBV9
ASSTFRDFQETQY
>once|TRBD1|TRBJ1-2|TRBV28
ASSLRSTGGAVYGYT
>NA|NA|TRBJ2-1|TRBV4-2
ASSQERASAGANYNEQF
>NA|TRBD2|TRBJ2-3|TRBV9
ASSLAGGSTDTQY
>once|TRBD2|TRBJ2-5|TRBV28
ASSLSGGGVETQY